This T cell receptor (beta chain) emerged from a study of CD8 T cells in ankylosing spondylitis. The V end was cut by 1 base, the J end by 2 bases, with 15 bases between. Germline lookup yields CDR1 LGHNA and CDR2 YNFKEQ. This CDR3 contains 16 residues. Each CDR3 protein gets one entry after TCRdb re-called the 5' RACE reads with MiXCR. The table has under 450,000 distinct CDR3 sequences, 20% to 25% seen once. Study-wide points: Significant enrichment of disease-linked clones was reportedly seen in matched ankylosing spondylitis synovial fluid. Disease-linked clones had a CD8+ phenotype and relatively low frequency in peripheral blood.

This clonotype was seen more than once but under ten times. Its antigen remains unknown. This TCR derives from a male donor with ankylosing spondylitis or in good health (not recorded which). Sequences were obtained from blood, either unsorted or a sorted T cell fraction (not recorded which). J is TRBJ2-7 and V is TRBV4-2; D is possibly TRBD1 (6 bases). CDR3 nucleotide sequence: TGTGCCAGCAGCCAAGGGACCCGGGACAAGGCCTACGAGCAGTACTTC. Its translation: CASSQGTRDKAYEQYF.